This is a list of T cell receptor beta chains from one sample in a study of blood T cells in healthy people across ages. MiXCR, applied by TCRdb to the 5' RACE reads, yields one record per CDR3 protein. The data show 800,000 to 950,000 distinct CDR3 sequences, with 25% to 35% seen just once and approximately 10% held by the top ten. Another study also made use of these data, one on T cells of mothers and their children.

What was sequenced was blood. These receptors were obtained from a woman in her 40s in good health. The CDR3 runs from the conserved cysteine through the conserved F or W. Each record gives: clone size, D gene, J gene, V gene, CDR3 DNA, CDR3 protein. A D gene is named only where the DNA matches it firmly. Expanded clones are given a class, and other clones once, few, many or no size at all.

many | - | TRBJ1-2 | TRBV11-2 | TGTGCCAGCAGCTTAGGATTAGACGGCTACACCTTC | CASSLGLDGYTF
many | - | TRBJ2-2 | TRBV27 | TGTGCCAGCAGTTTTACCCAGGCCGGGGAGCTGTTTTTT | CASSFTQAGELFF
- | - | TRBJ1-6 | TRBV12-3/TRBV12-4 | TGTGCCGGCAGTTTTAATTCACCCCTCCACTTT | CAGSFNSPLHF
many | TRBD1 | TRBJ1-2 | TRBV5-1 | TGCGCCAGCCAAGGGACAGGCGACTATGGCTACACCTTC | CASQGTGDYGYTF
many | - | TRBJ2-1 | TRBV28 | TGTGCCAGCAGCCTTCCCCTCACAGGCGGGAATGAGCAGTTCTTC | CASSLPLTGGNEQFF
few | - | TRBJ2-7 | TRBV5-5 | TGTGCCAGCAGCCGAAGGACGGACCTCTACGAGCAGTACTTC | CASSRRTDLYEQYF
few | TRBD1 | TRBJ2-6 | TRBV10-1 | TGCGCCAGCAGTTCTGGTCAGGGGGCGCGTGGGGCCAACGTCCTGACTTTC | CASSSGQGARGANVLTF
many | - | TRBJ2-7 | TRBV7-2 | TGTGCCAGCAGCTGGGACGGCTACGAGCAGTACTTC | CASSWDGYEQYF
many | TRBD1 | TRBJ1-2 | TRBV28 | TGTGCCAGCAGCTCGGACAGGGCTAACTATGGCTACACCTTC | CASSSDRANYGYTF
once | TRBD2 | TRBJ2-1 | TRBV6-5 | TGTGCCAGCAGAGGGTCCGCTAGCGGACAGCAGTTCTTC | CASRGSASGQQFF
few | - | TRBJ1-2 | TRBV12-3/TRBV12-4 | TGTGCCAGCAGTCCCTCAGGGGCTCCGATCTATGGCTACACCTTC | CASSPSGAPIYGYTF
- | - | TRBJ2-7 | TRBV12-3/TRBV12-4 | TGTGCCAGCGCTGGACGGAGACACTACGAGCAGTACTTC | CASAGRRHYEQYF
few | - | TRBJ1-5 | TRBV7-2 | TGTGCCAGCTCATCTACAGGGAGCAATCAGCCCCAGCATTTT | CASSSTGSNQPQHF
few | - | TRBJ1-3 | TRBV7-2 | TGTGCCAGCAGCCTCGGAGGGGCCCTCTCTGGAAACACCATATATTTT | CASSLGGALSGNTIYF
- | - | TRBJ1-1 | TRBV2 | TGTGCCAGCAGTGACAGTCTCCTTATGAACACTGAAGCTTTCTTT | CASSDSLLMNTEAFF
- | - | TRBJ1-2 | TRBV29-1 | TGCAGCGTCGAAGATCTGATTGGGACCATGGGGGGCTACACCTTC | CSVEDLIGTMGGYTF
few | - | TRBJ2-7 | TRBV6-1 | TGTGCCAGCAGAGCCCGACAGGTTTTCGACGAGCAGTACTTC | CASRARQVFDEQYF
few | - | TRBJ2-3 | TRBV20-1 | TGCAGTGCTAGCGATGGGAGGGGGCGAACAGATACGCAGTATTTT | CSASDGRGRTDTQYF
many | - | TRBJ2-3 | TRBV29-1 | TGCAGCGTGCTTTATTTACAAGATACGCAGTATTTT | CSVLYLQDTQYF
- | - | TRBJ1-1 | TRBV6-2/TRBV6-3 | TGTGCCAGCAGTGACTGGGACACTGAAGCTTTCTTT | CASSDWDTEAFF
- | - | TRBJ2-3 | TRBV29-1 | TGCAGCGTTGGCAATTCGCTTAGCACAGATACGCAGTATTTT | CSVGNSLSTDTQYF
- | TRBD1 | TRBJ1-4 | TRBV6-1 | TGTGCCAGCAGTGCCCCAGGGGGAGGTGAAAAACTGTTTTTT | CASSAPGGGEKLFF
many | - | TRBJ2-7 | TRBV27 | TGTGCCAGCAGTTCCGCGACAGTGGTCAACCCAACCTACGAGCAGTACTTC | CASSSATVVNPTYEQYF
many | TRBD2 | TRBJ2-5 | TRBV28 | TGTGCCAGCAGTTTATTTGTTAGCGGGGCTAAAGAGACCCAGTACTTC | CASSLFVSGAKETQYF
few | TRBD1 | TRBJ2-5 | TRBV7-9 | TGTGCCAGCAGCCCCACAGGGGGCGTTCTTCAAGAGACCCAGTACTTC | CASSPTGGVLQETQYF
many | - | TRBJ2-1 | TRBV4-2 | TGTGCCAGCAGCCAAGACTCGTACAATGAGCAGTTCTTC | CASSQDSYNEQFF
many | - | TRBJ2-1 | TRBV29-1 | TGCAGCGGCATGATTGATGAGCAGTTCTTC | CSGMIDEQFF
many | TRBD1 | TRBJ2-7 | TRBV27 | TGTGCCAGCAGTCCCCGGGCAGGGGGCCCCTACGAGCAGTACTTC | CASSPRAGGPYEQYF
many | - | TRBJ2-7 | TRBV9 | TGTGCCAGCAGTGCTGACAGGTACTCCTACGAGCAGTACTTC | CASSADRYSYEQYF
few | - | TRBJ2-3 | TRBV3-1 | TGTGCCAGCAGCCCCCAGGGAGCGACTAGCACAGATACGCAGTATTTT | CASSPQGATSTDTQYF
- | TRBD2 | TRBJ2-7 | TRBV6-2/TRBV6-3 | TGTGCCAGCAGTTACTCGATATCAGCGGGGGGAGGCCACGAGCGGTACTTC | CASSYSISAGGGHERYF
many | - | TRBJ1-1 | TRBV7-2 | TGTGCCAGCAGTAAAGACAGGAACACTGAAGCTTTCTTT | CASSKDRNTEAFF
- | - | TRBJ1-2 | TRBV24-1 | TGTGCCACCAGTGCCCCCGGTTGGCAGGGAGCTAACTATGGCTACACCTTC | CATSAPGWQGANYGYTF
- | - | TRBJ2-5 | TRBV7-9 | TGTGCCAGCAGCTTAGACGCGGCACGATGTTACTTC | CASSLDAARCYF
- | - | TRBJ2-5 | TRBV10-3 | TGTGCCATCAGTGAGCCGCTCGGTCGCCGGGGGCAAGAGACCCAGTACTTC | CAISEPLGRRGQETQYF
few | TRBD1 | TRBJ2-7 | TRBV4-1 | TGCGCCAGCAGCCAAGTTACCGGGACAGGGGGTACCTACGAGCAGTACTTC | CASSQVTGTGGTYEQYF
few | - | TRBJ2-1 | TRBV18 | TGTGCCAGCTCACCACCGGTGAACAATGAGCAGTTCTTC | CASSPPVNNEQFF
- | - | TRBJ2-7 | TRBV5-5 | TGTGCCAGCAGTCTAAGTCCGAAGGGCGAGTTCGAGCAGTACTTC | CASSLSPKGEFEQYF
few | - | TRBJ1-1 | TRBV6-5 | TGTGCCAGCAGAATCGGGGCAGTGAACACTGAAGCTTTCTTT | CASRIGAVNTEAFF
- | TRBD1 | TRBJ1-4 | TRBV6-6 | TGTGCCAGCAGTTACCGTGAAGGGGGCTGGGGTGAAAAACTGTTTTTT | CASSYREGGWGEKLFF
- | - | TRBJ1-1 | TRBV15 | TGTGCCACCAGCAGAGTCAGGGGACCCATGAACACTGAAGCTTTCTTT | CATSRVRGPMNTEAFF
- | TRBD1 | TRBJ1-2 | TRBV10-3 | TGTGCCATCAGTGAGTCGGGGACAGCGACGCCTTATGGCTACACCTTC | CAISESGTATPYGYTF
- | - | TRBJ2-1 | TRBV5-1 | TGCGCCAGCAGCCAACCCAGAACCACAGGTCTAGCGAGGGCCTACAATGAGCAGTTCTTC | CASSQPRTTGLARAYNEQFF
many | - | TRBJ2-1 | TRBV9 | TGTGCCAGCAGCGTAGGAGCAGGGGCGGCGAGGAATGAGCAGTTCTTC | CASSVGAGAARNEQFF
few | - | TRBJ2-7 | TRBV28 | TGTGCCAGCAGCACCGGTGGGATCGACTACGAGCAGTACTTC | CASSTGGIDYEQYF
many | - | TRBJ2-3 | TRBV27 | TGTGCCAGCTCCGGAGGGGTTGGCACAGATACGCAGTATTTT | CASSGGVGTDTQYF